This T cell receptor beta chain is drawn from a study of cytotoxic CD8 clonotypes in ibrutinib-treated CLL. Overall study: The taking of response samples occurred after a median about 12 months of treatment, with a range of 6 to 36. Points from the study as a whole: Public clonotypes were rare and shrank or held steady on treatment. Baseline clonality, above age-matched healthy donor levels, tracked circulating CD8+ T-cell counts.

In regard to this clone: Its cognate antigen is unknown. This sample also contains other DNA sequences that code for the same CDR3.

The CDR3 runs 11 residues. Per the germline V gene, CDR1 is MNHEY and CDR2 is SMNVEV (reference sequence). V was shortened by 2 bases and J by 5 bases, with 3 bases between the two germline ends. The protocol was immunoSEQ multiplex PCR, while the TCRdb copy is restricted to in-frame clones and leaves out a portion. The repertoire has fewer than 85,000 clones, roughly 83% of them found once; the top ten carry approximately 4.4%. This TCR came from a human donor with chronic lymphocytic leukemia. The chain uses TRBV27 and TRBJ2-5; D uncertain. The source material was PBMCs, sampled after 12 months of ibrutinib treatment. The CDR3 reads CASSLGETQYF. DNA for the CDR3: TGTGCCAGCAGTTTAGGCGAGACCCAGTACTTC.